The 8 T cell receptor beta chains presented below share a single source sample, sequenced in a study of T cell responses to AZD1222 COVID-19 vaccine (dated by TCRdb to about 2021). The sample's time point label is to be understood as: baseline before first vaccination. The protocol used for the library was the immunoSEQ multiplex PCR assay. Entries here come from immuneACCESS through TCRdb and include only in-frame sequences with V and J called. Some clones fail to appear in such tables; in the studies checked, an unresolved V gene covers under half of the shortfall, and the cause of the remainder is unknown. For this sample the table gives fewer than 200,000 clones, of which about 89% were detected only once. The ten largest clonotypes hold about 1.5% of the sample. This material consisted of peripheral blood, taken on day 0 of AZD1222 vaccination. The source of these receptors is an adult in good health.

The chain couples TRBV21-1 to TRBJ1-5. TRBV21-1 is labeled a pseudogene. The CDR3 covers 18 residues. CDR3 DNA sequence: TGTGCCAGCAGCAAAGAAGGCAGATCCTTACCTAGCAATCAGCCCCAGCATTTT. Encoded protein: CASSKEGRSLPSNQPQHF.

CDR3 protein: CASSQRQPLGYEQYF. Here the CDR3 DNA reads TGTGCCAGCAGCCAAAGGCAACCCCTCGGATACGAGCAGTACTTC. This chain joins TRBV3-1 (or the pseudogene TRBV3-2) and TRBJ2-7; the D is unclear. This CDR3 is built from 15 residues. CDR1 is LGHDT and CDR2 is YNNKEL in the germline V gene (reference sequence). Trimming left V 2 bases short and J 4 bases short, with 15 bases between.

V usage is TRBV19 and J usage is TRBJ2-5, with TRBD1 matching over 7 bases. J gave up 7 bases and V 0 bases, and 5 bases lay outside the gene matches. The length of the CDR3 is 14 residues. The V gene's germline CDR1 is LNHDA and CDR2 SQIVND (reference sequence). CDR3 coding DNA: TGTGCCAGTAGTATAGAAGGGGGCATGGGGACCCAGTACTTC. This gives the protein CASSIEGGMGTQYF.

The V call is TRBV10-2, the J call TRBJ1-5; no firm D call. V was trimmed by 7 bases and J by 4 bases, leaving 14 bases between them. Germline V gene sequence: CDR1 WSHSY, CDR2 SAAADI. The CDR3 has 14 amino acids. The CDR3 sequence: CASNIGLTNQPQHF. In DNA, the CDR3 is TGCGCCAGCAATATCGGCCTGACGAATCAGCCCCAGCATTTT.

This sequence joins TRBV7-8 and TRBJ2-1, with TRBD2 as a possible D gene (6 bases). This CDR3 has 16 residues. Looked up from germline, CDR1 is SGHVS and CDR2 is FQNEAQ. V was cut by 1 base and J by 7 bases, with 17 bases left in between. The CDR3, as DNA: TGTGCCAGCAGCTTAGGGGCTAGCGCTAAAGGGAATGAGCAGTTCTTC. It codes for CASSLGASAKGNEQFF.

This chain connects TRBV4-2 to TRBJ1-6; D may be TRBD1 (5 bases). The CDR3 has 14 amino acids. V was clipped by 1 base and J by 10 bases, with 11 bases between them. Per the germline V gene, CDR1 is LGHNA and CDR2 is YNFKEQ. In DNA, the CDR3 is TGTGCCAGCAGCCAAGGGGGGTCTCGGTCACCCCTCCACTTT. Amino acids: CASSQGGSRSPLHF.

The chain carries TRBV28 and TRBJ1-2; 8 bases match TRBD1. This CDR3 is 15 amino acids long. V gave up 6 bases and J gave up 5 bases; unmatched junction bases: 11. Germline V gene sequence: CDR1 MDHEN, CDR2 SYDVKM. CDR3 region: CASRFPQGARYGYTF. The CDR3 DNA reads TGTGCCAGCAGGTTTCCGCAGGGGGCGCGGTATGGCTACACCTTC.

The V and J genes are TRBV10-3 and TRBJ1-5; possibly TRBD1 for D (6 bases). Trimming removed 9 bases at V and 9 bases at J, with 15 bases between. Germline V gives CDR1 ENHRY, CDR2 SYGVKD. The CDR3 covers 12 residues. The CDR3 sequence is CAISHRDGPQHF. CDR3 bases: TGTGCCATATCTCACAGGGACGGGCCCCAGCATTTT.